These 25 T cell receptor beta chains were all obtained from the same sample, sequenced in a study of blood T cell repertoires in COVID-19. Libraries were prepared by immunoSEQ multiplex PCR; TCRdb keeps only in-frame clonotypes and omits some of them. The sample yields over 100,000 clones, around 87% seen once. The sample taken for sequencing was peripheral blood. The source of these receptors is a middle-aged man with active COVID-19.

This chain links TRBV6-2 or TRBV6-3 with TRBJ2-5; 7 bases agree with TRBD2. This CDR3 comprises 14 residues. V lost 0 bases to trimming and J lost 5 bases; unmatched junction nucleotides: 3. Looked up from germline, CDR1 is MNHEY and CDR2 is SVGEGT. CDR3 DNA sequence: TGTGCCAGCAGTTACTCGAGGGGAGGGGAGACCCAGTACTTC. Amino acids: CASSYSRGGETQYF.

The chain links TRBV30 to TRBJ1-2, with D unclear. Trimming shortened V by 6 bases and J by 12 bases, and 17 bases separated the two germline ends. This CDR3 is built from 11 residues. CDR1 GTSNPN and CDR2 SVGIG come from the germline V gene (reference sequence). The CDR3 protein is CACGDTGVHTF. CDR3 coding DNA: TGTGCCTGCGGAGATACGGGTGTTCACACCTTC.

This clone appeared a few times. This chain's CDR3 is CASSQRGFYEQYF. CDR3 nucleotide sequence: TGTGCCAGCAGCCAAAGGGGCTTCTACGAGCAGTACTTC. The chain carries TRBV14 and TRBJ2-7, with D tentatively TRBD1 (5 bases). This CDR3 is 13 amino acids long. Trimming stripped 2 bases from V and 3 bases from J, with 8 bases between. CDR1 SGHDN and CDR2 FVKESK come from the germline V gene.

The chain is built from TRBV6-6 and TRBJ1-1, with a weak D call TRBD1 (5 bases). Trimming removed 0 bases at V and 8 bases at J, with 10 bases between. CDR3 length: 13 amino acids. CDR1 and CDR2 from the germline V gene are MNHNY and SVGAGI (reference sequence). CDR3 nucleotide sequence: TGTGCCAGCAGTTACTCTCGACAGACCGAAGCTTTCTTT. Translation: CASSYSRQTEAFF.

CDR3 loop: CAIRPGTSMSEQFF. The CDR3 region has the DNA TGTGCCATCAGGCCCGGGACTAGTATGAGTGAGCAGTTCTTC. This sequence joins TRBV10-3 and TRBJ2-1; 8 bases are shared with TRBD2. Germline values: CDR1 ENHRY, CDR2 SYGVKD. CDR3 length equals 14 residues. The ends lost 6 bases at V and 9 bases at J; junction bases unmatched: 10.

The chain carries TRBV27 and TRBJ2-1; 8 nucleotides match TRBD2. The CDR3 is 14 residues long. V gave up 3 bases and J gave up 5 bases; unmatched junction bases: 3. In germline, CDR1 is MNHEY, CDR2 SMNVEV (reference sequence). CDR3 nucleotide sequence: TGTGCCAGCAGTTTCACGGGACTAGACAATGAGCAGTTCTTC. The encoded protein is CASSFTGLDNEQFF.

This CDR3 is CASSPETANTGELFF. The DNA for the CDR3 is TGTGCCAGCTCACCAGAGACAGCAAACACCGGGGAGCTGTTTTTT. The chain has TRBV18 and TRBJ2-2, with a weak D call TRBD1 (5 bases). Germline assignment: CDR1 KGHSH and CDR2 LQKENI. The V and J ends lost 2 bases and 2 bases respectively, with 9 bases between them. The CDR3 consists of 15 residues.

In this sample, this clone turned up once. This chain connects TRBV18 to TRBJ1-5, with D uncertain. V was pared by 3 bases and J by 6 bases, with 24 bases between. The CDR3 totals 18 residues. Germline lookup yields CDR1 KGHSH and CDR2 LQKENI. The CDR3 reads CASSPRAAVASRPQPQHF. The CDR3, as DNA: TGTGCCAGCTCACCGAGGGCCGCCGTGGCTTCCCGGCCTCAGCCCCAGCATTTT. The whole variable domain, remainder taken from reference TRBV18 and TRBJ1-5, is NAGVMQNPRHLVRRRGQEARLRCSPMKGHSHVYWYRQLPEEGLKFMVYLQKENIIDESGMPKERFSAEFPKEGPSILRIQQVVRGDSAAYFCASSPRAAVASRPQPQHFGDGTRLSIL.

This chain connects TRBV7-2 to TRBJ1-5; D remains ambiguous. The V end lost 2 bases, the J end lost 7 bases, and 15 bases lay between the germline ends. The CDR3 sequence is 15 residues long. The germline V gene has CDR1 SGHTA and CDR2 FQGNSA. DNA for the CDR3: TGTGCCAGCAGCTTAATAAGCGGGCCGAACCAGCCCCAGCATTTT. Translating it yields CASSLISGPNQPQHF. The full variable domain, rest sourced from reference TRBV7-2 and TRBJ1-5, is GAGVSQSPSNKVTEKGKDVELRCDPISGHTALYWYRQSLGQGLEFLIYFQGNSAPDKSGLPSDRFSAERTGGSVSTLTIQRTQQEDSAVYLCASSLISGPNQPQHFGDGTRLSIL.

This clone was recorded a few times. The gene calls are TRBV3-1 (or the pseudogene TRBV3-2) and TRBJ2-1, with a tentative D call TRBD2 (5 bases). Germline-derived CDR1 and CDR2 are LGHDT and YNNKEL (reference sequence). The CDR3 length is 15 residues. V lost 10 bases, J lost 0 bases, and 16 bases lay in between. The chain's CDR3 is CATAEGLSSYNEQFF. The CDR3 DNA reads TGTGCCACCGCCGAGGGTCTCAGCTCCTACAATGAGCAGTTCTTC.

The chain employs TRBV15 and TRBJ1-3; D unresolved. The CDR3 runs 16 residues. The V gene lost 2 bases and the J gene lost 0 bases, with 11 bases spanning the gap. The germline gives CDR1 LNHNV, CDR2 YYDKDF (reference sequence). CDR3 residues: CATSRIEASSGNTIYF. The CDR3 nucleotides read TGTGCCACCAGCAGAATTGAGGCGAGCTCTGGAAACACCATATATTTT.

The gene calls are TRBV7-9 and TRBJ1-6; tentative D call: TRBD1 (5 bases). Germline assignment: CDR1 SEHNR and CDR2 FQNEAQ (reference sequence). The CDR3 is 15 amino acids. Between the trimmed V and J ends, which lost 8 bases and 2 bases, there was a span of 13 bases. The CDR3 loop is CASSGGTTYNSPLHF. In DNA form, the CDR3 reads TGTGCCAGCTCGGGGGGGACGACCTATAATTCACCCCTCCACTTT.

This clone came up once. This sequence joins TRBV12-3 or TRBV12-4 and TRBJ2-7, with 7 bases identical to TRBD2. The CDR3 is 13 residues long. Unmatched junction bases numbered 8, after V lost 8 bases and J lost 4 bases. In nucleotides, the CDR3 is TGTGCCAGCTCGGAGACGGGAGGTTACGAGCAGTACTTC. This codes for CASSETGGYEQYF.

J is TRBJ1-4 and V is TRBV7-2; 8 nucleotides agree with TRBD1. Trimming removed 4 bases from V and 5 bases from J; junction bases left unmatched: 0. The CDR3 contains 13 residues. The germline V gene encodes CDR1 SGHTA and CDR2 FQGNSA. Written as DNA, the CDR3 is TGTGCCAGCAGCTGGACAGGGAATGAAAAACTGTTTTTT. Encoded protein: CASSWTGNEKLFF. The complete variable domain, with remaining parts taken from reference TRBV7-2 and TRBJ1-4, reads GAGVSQSPSNKVTEKGKDVELRCDPISGHTALYWYRQSLGQGLEFLIYFQGNSAPDKSGLPSDRFSAERTGGSVSTLTIQRTQQEDSAVYLCASSWTGNEKLFFGSGTQLSVL.

The V call is TRBV5-1, the J call TRBJ1-5; TRBD1 matches at 7 bases. This CDR3 is built from 16 residues. Germline V CDR1 and CDR2: SGHRS, YFSETQ. Germline trimming cut 0 bases from V and 4 bases from J; bases unmatched to any gene: 7. DNA for the CDR3: TGCGCCAGCAGCTTGGACGGCAGGGGGACGAATCAGCCCCAGCATTTT. It codes for CASSLDGRGTNQPQHF.

The genes are TRBV18 and TRBJ2-5, with 7 bases lining up with TRBD1. Trimming removed 5 bases from V and 4 bases from J; junction bases left unmatched: 7. Germline V gives CDR1 KGHSH, CDR2 LQKENI. CDR3 size: 14 residues. In nucleotides, the CDR3 is TGTGCCAGCTCAAACGTTGGGACAGTAGAGACCCAGTACTTC. Residues: CASSNVGTVETQYF.

This clone was observed a single time. V gene TRBV19 combines with J gene TRBJ2-1, with 11 bases fitting TRBD2. From germline, CDR1 is LNHDA and CDR2 SQIVND (reference sequence). V was clipped by 3 bases and J by 5 bases; unmatched bases: 3. This CDR3 comprises 15 residues. The DNA for the CDR3 is TGTGCCAGTAGTATTTCTAGCGGGGGGCACAATGAGCAGTTCTTC. Translated: CASSISSGGHNEQFF.

The chain has TRBV30 and TRBJ2-5; D not resolved. Trimming took off 0 bases at V and 5 bases at J, with 4 bases between the two ends. Germline V gene data show CDR1 as GTSNPN and CDR2 as SVGIG (reference sequence). This CDR3 is built from 11 residues. The DNA for the CDR3 is TGTGCCTGGAGTGTCCGGGAGACCCAGTACTTC. Encoded protein: CAWSVRETQYF.

This chain uses TRBV5-6 with TRBJ1-1; possibly TRBD1 for D (5 bases). Trimming pared 2 bases from V and 11 bases from J, leaving 16 bases between. CDR3 length: 13 amino acids. Per the germline V gene, CDR1 is SGHDT and CDR2 is YYEEEE. CDR3 amino acids: CASSLSGAREAFF. The CDR3 DNA is TGTGCCAGCAGCTTAAGCGGGGCCAGGGAGGCTTTCTTT.

This clone was seen at least ten times. The chain joins TRBV2 to TRBJ1-2, with 7 bases identical to TRBD1. Germline V gives CDR1 SNHLY, CDR2 FYNNEI. The V and J ends lost 3 bases and 4 bases, in that order; junction bases with no gene match: 11. The CDR3 is made up of 16 amino acids. CDR3 coding DNA: TGTGCCAGCAGTGATCCACAAAGACAGGGTGGCTATGGCTACACCTTC. It is translated as CASSDPQRQGGYGYTF.

The V call is TRBV5-4, the J call TRBJ1-1; maybe TRBD1 (6 bases). The V gene's germline CDR1 is SGHNT and CDR2 YYREEE (reference sequence). The CDR3 contains 15 residues. Between the trimmed V and J ends, which lost 2 bases and 1 base, there was a span of 12 bases. CDR3: CASSLPTGPNTEAFF. In DNA, the CDR3 is TGTGCCAGCAGCTTACCGACAGGACCGAACACTGAAGCTTTCTTT.

This chain joins TRBV19 and TRBJ2-1, with D maybe TRBD2 (5 bases). This CDR3 comprises 13 residues. Germline V gene lookup returns CDR1 LNHDA and CDR2 SQIVND (reference sequence). V was cut by 8 bases and J by 7 bases, with 15 bases left in between. CDR3 loop: CASVGNEGNEQFF. The CDR3 DNA reads as TGTGCCAGTGTCGGGAACGAAGGGAATGAGCAGTTCTTC.

The chain uses TRBV11-3 and TRBJ2-3; TRBD2 matches 12 bases. This CDR3 region has 16 residues. V gave up 5 bases and J gave up 6 bases; unmatched junction bases: 9. Germline CDR1 is SGHNT and CDR2 is YENEEA. Here the CDR3 DNA reads TGTGCCAGCAGCGAGCTAGCGGGGGGGAAAGTCGATACGCAGTATTTT. It translates to CASSELAGGKVDTQYF.

The chain employs TRBV19 and TRBJ2-7; 10 nucleotides agree with TRBD2. The CDR3 is made up of 17 amino acids. Germline V gene sequence: CDR1 LNHDA, CDR2 SQIVND (reference sequence). V lost 5 bases to trimming and J lost 2 bases; unmatched junction nucleotides: 12. DNA of the CDR3: TGTGCCAGTAGTCCGGGACTAGCGCGGTCCCGGACCTACGAGCAGTACTTC. It yields the protein CASSPGLARSRTYEQYF.

V gene TRBV6-6 combines with J gene TRBJ2-7; TRBD1 matches 8 bases. Per the germline V gene, CDR1 is MNHNY and CDR2 is SVGAGI (reference sequence). Trimming at V came to 6 bases and at J to 1 base, leaving 5 bases not matched to a gene. There are 14 residues in the CDR3. The CDR3 spells CASRRTGQSYEQYF. CDR3 DNA: TGTGCCAGCAGGAGGACAGGGCAATCCTACGAGCAGTACTTC.